The sequence of this T cell receptor beta chain was determined in a study of T cells in localized non-small cell lung cancer. Findings of the study overall: Longer overall survival was associated with a higher density of T cells in the blood. Compared with tumor, uninvolved adjacent lung displayed greater T cell clonality, ranking highest overall. Adjacent lung tissue had a median approximately 57 of the top 100 clones found in the tumor.

V was cut by 7 bases and J by 2 bases, with 13 bases left in between. The CDR3 loop spans 14 amino acids. Sequenced by immunoSEQ multiplex PCR; TCRdb stores in-frame clones only, minus some. The sample holds 1,500 to 2,000 clones, 30% to 35% seen once. As concerns this clone: Antigen: not known.

This material consisted of lung tumor tissue, taken before any cancer treatment. The chain is built from TRBV6-7 and TRBJ2-3, with a possible D match to TRBD2 (6 bases). TRBV6-7 is labeled an ORF, and its function is uncertain. This TCR was recovered from a female donor older than 55 with stage I squamous cell lung carcinoma. The CDR3 bases are TGTGCCAGCACCGGAGGGTTGGACACAGATACGCAGTATTTT. This encodes CASTGGLDTDTQYF.